This TCR beta chain is from a study of shared clonotypes between healthy human individuals. Regarding the study as a whole: A limitation of the genetic and exposure-history diversity represented arose from few donors. Non-shared clonotypes showed lower generation probabilities than clonotypes common to all four donors. Researchers found naive subsets generally carried larger estimated richness than memory subsets.

There are 12 residues in the CDR3. Trimming took 3 bases from V and 4 from J, leaving 6 bases between them. Germline V gene lookup returns CDR1 WSHSY and CDR2 SAAADI. Naive-designated CD8 cells lacked CD45RO, were positively enriched for CCR7, and omitted terminally differentiated effector memory CD45RA+ cells. On this clone: The antigen remains undetermined.

Several immunoSEQ plates received, in even portions, the genomic DNA of each subset. The assay was immunoSEQ multiplex PCR, and TCRdb's table has in-frame clones only and misses some. The table records around 610,000 clones, 90% to 97% of them present only once. This chain joins TRBV10-2 and TRBJ1-2, with D hard to call. Sequencing input: naive CD8+ T cells sorted from blood. This receptor was identified in a woman aged 25-40 years in good health. CDR3 region: CASSDGSYGYTF. Written as DNA, the CDR3 is TGCGCCAGCAGTGACGGGTCCTATGGCTACACCTTC.